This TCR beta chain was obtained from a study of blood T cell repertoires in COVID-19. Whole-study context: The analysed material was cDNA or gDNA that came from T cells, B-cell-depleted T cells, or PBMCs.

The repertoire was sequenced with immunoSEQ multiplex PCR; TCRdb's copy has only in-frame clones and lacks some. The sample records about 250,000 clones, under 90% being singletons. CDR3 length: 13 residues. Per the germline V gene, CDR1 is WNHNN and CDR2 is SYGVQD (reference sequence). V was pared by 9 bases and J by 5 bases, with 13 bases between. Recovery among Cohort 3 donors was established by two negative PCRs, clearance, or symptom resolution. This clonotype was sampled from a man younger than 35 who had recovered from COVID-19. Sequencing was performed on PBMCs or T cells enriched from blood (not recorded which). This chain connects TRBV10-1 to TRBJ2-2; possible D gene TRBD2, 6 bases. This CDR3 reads CASRAGRTGELFF. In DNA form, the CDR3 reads TGCGCCAGTAGGGCGGGAAGGACCGGGGAGCTGTTTTTT.